This T cell receptor beta chain comes out of a study of T cell responses to AZD1222 COVID-19 vaccine (TCRdb year 2021). For context, the study as a whole: TCR sequencing was performed for 230 to 250 trial participants, of whom roughly 200 were given two doses of AZD1222 and around 26 were given two doses of MenACWY control vaccine. Enrollment into the trials was organized by age into subgroups of 18-55, 56-69 and 70-plus years, and those subgroups contained approximately 150, 30 and 60 TCR-sequenced participants, respectively. The paper as a whole reports these results and caveats: The vaccine-associated CD4 TCRs covered the entire spike protein, and the dominant responses fell in regions 160-218 and 743-854. In the small 56-69-year group, the increase in depth fell short of significance, most likely because of low power. Participants were mostly white British and included more females than males, and it was suggested by the authors that clonal diversity may have been underestimated. Because no day 14 peak-response samples were available, the repertoires could be characterized only after the peak T cell response. Spike-specific TCR breadth and depth rose significantly after two AZD1222 doses compared with day 0 and with MenACWY recipients. Reportedly, almost half of the unique spike-specific TCRs recognized epitopes lying outside the regions that are mutated in the B.1.351 and B.1.1.7 variants. Conclusions about previously exposed vaccinees are limited because only a handful of AZD1222 recipients were SARS-CoV-2 seropositive at baseline.

This specimen's time point label, per the study, means: about 28 days (+/-7) after the second vaccine dose. AZD1222 recipients with second doses at about 4 weeks or about 12 weeks were pooled, because spike-specific TCR depth and breadth did not differ between schedules. Vaccinee samples came from UK trials COV001 and COV002, including a single-blind randomized controlled phase 2/3 trial of AZD1222 (ChAdOx1 nCoV-19) in healthy adults. For TCRbeta chain sequencing, PBMC samples were collected from trial participants at day 0 and at day 28 after the second dose. A word on this clone: It lacks a known antigen. Base qualities are missing; no much larger clone stands one base away.

V is cut back by 8 bases and J by 0 bases, with 14 bases in the junction unmatched. The CDR3 goes from the cysteine to the phenylalanine over 16 residues. Just the 48-base CDR3 DNA is kept, in frame starting at base 1. CDR1 and CDR2 are read off the germline V gene (reference sequence) as GTSNPN and SVGIG. The CDR3 regions of human TCRbeta chains were analyzed by immunosequencing. Processing in the source paper ran as follows. Repertoire TCRs were matched against a reference library of SARS-CoV-2-specific TCRs generated with the MIRA antigen-specificity platform. Breadth was defined as the fraction of unique TCRs that were SARS-CoV-2-associated. Depth was defined as the fraction of total T cells that were SARS-CoV-2-associated. Using the MIRA data, every spike-specific TCR was mapped to the spike region that the TCR reacted to and assigned to either a CD4 or a CD8 class. Log10-transformed breadth and depth values were compared by one-way ANOVA with Sidak's multiple comparisons tests. The immuneACCESS repertoire file appears here via TCRdb, limited to in-frame rearrangements. These files lack a portion of the clones; in checked studies, under half of the deficit traces to unresolved V genes, and the cause of the others is not known. For V, J and clone size, that table is used; D and trimming come from the DNA. This sample gives 150,000 to 200,000 clones in total; about nine tenths of them show up just once. The ten largest make up around 1.9% of the sample.

The sequence links TRBV30 to TRBJ2-7, with 9 middle bases fitting TRBD2. The sequence was obtained from an adult who received the AZD1222 COVID-19 vaccine. The material sequenced was peripheral blood, taken 28 days after the second AZD1222 dose. The nucleotides read TGTGCCCGGGTAGGTAGCGGGAGTGCGAACTCCTACGAGCAGTACTTC. Its amino acids are CARVGSGSANSYEQYF.